This TCR beta chain was documented in a study of CD8 T cells in Susac syndrome. RNA was extracted with the RNeasy kit, and a quantity of about 0.5 to 1 ug was reverse transcribed using random hexamers. TCRdb reanalysed the immunoSEQ multiplex PCR reads using MiXCR and keeps one entry per CDR3 protein. The sample shows about 120,000 distinct CDR3 sequences, 85% to 95% of them seen only once. Germline V gives CDR1 SGHRS, CDR2 YFSETQ. V shed 4 bases and J shed 3 bases, with 13 bases lying between them. This CDR3 contains 14 residues. TEMRA cells were FACS-enriched, and CD8+ and CD4+ T cells were isolated negatively.

Material for sequencing was CD8+ T cells from PBMCs. This sequence joins TRBV5-1 and TRBJ1-1; possibly TRBD1 for D (5 bases). This sequence was found in a human donor in good health. The CDR3 loop is CASSPTGWDTEAFF. CDR3 nucleotide sequence: TGCGCCAGCAGCCCCACAGGCTGGGACACTGAAGCTTTCTTT.